This T cell receptor beta chain was sequenced in a study of blood T cells in healthy people across ages. This clonotype was seen at least ten times. The target antigen is unknown. This CDR3 spans 14 amino acids. Per germline, CDR1 MNHEY and CDR2 SVGAGI. The V gene lost 6 bases and the J gene lost 5 bases, with 16 bases spanning the gap. Overall study findings and caveats: Long-lived donors exceeded aged donors in naive CD4+ cells and diversity.

Combining a sample-barcoded 5' primer with a J-beta primer mix, a second PCR ran for about 6 to 12 cycles. TCRdb reprocessed the 5' RACE reads via MiXCR and lists one record per CDR3 protein. This sample has around 1.7 million distinct CDR3 sequences, with approximately 28% found just once. Each donor was a healthy Caucasian individual from Russia, aged 6 to 90. This TCR derives from a woman aged 30 to 39 in good health. The chain carries TRBV6-5 and TRBJ2-5, with D possibly matching TRBD2 (5 bases). Sequencing input: blood. For the CDR3, the DNA is TGTGCCAGCAGGGCGGGCTGGGCGAGCGAGACCCAGTACTTC. As protein: CASRAGWASETQYF.